The rows below give T cell receptor beta chains drawn from one sample of a study of HIV-infected patients and healthy controls. TCRdb re-called the 5' RACE reads with MiXCR, one entry per CDR3 protein. In the table there are around 6,000 distinct CDR3 sequences, roughly 23% of which are singletons. The material sequenced was blood, taken before antiretroviral therapy. The receptors were sampled from an adult with HIV infection. Both conserved end residues are part of each CDR3. The D gene is left open where the match is weak. Not every row has a clone size; where given, it reads once, few, many or a size class.

D gene	V gene	clone size	J gene	CDR3 DNA	CDR3 protein
-	TRBV7-9	medium-sized	TRBJ2-7	TGTGCCAGCAGCCCTAAGGGATCTGCGTACGAGCAGTACTTC	CASSPKGSAYEQYF
-	TRBV29-1	-	TRBJ1-5	TGCAGCGTTTCGGGGCCAGACCAGCCCCAGCATTTT	CSVSGPDQPQHF
-	TRBV13	-	TRBJ1-6	TGTGCCAGCAGCTTAGGCCCGGGTTCACCCCTCCACTTT	CASSLGPGSPLHF
-	TRBV6-2/TRBV6-3	medium-sized	TRBJ2-6	TGTGCCATACAAAAGGGGGTGAGGGCCAACGTCCTGACTTTC	CAIQKGVRANVLTF
TRBD1	TRBV15	many	TRBJ2-3	TGTGCCACCAGCAGCCCACAGGGGGCCGCAGATACGCAGTATTTT	CATSSPQGAADTQYF
TRBD2	TRBV6-6	few	TRBJ2-1	TGTGCCAGCAGTTACTCGTTAGGACTAGCGGGGGGGCATCGGTACCAGTTCTTC	CASSYSLGLAGGHRYQFF
TRBD1	TRBV7-9	few	TRBJ1-6	TGTGCCAGCAGCTCCCAAGGACAGGTCGGCAATTCACCCCTCCACTTT	CASSSQGQVGNSPLHF
-	TRBV18	many	TRBJ1-1	TGTGCCAGCTCGATAGATATGAACACTGAAGCTTTCTTT	CASSIDMNTEAFF
-	TRBV20-1	-	TRBJ1-6	TGCAGTGCTAGAGGTCCCTCCTATAATTCACCCCTCCACTTT	CSARGPSYNSPLHF
TRBD1	TRBV5-1	medium-sized	TRBJ1-3	TGCGCCAGCAGTCGGACAGGGGATCTTTATTCTGGAAACACCATATATTTT	CASSRTGDLYSGNTIYF
TRBD1	TRBV25-1	few	TRBJ1-2	TGTGCCAGCAGTTCAAAACAGGGGGGCTATGGCTACACCTTC	CASSSKQGGYGYTF
-	TRBV7-9	few	TRBJ1-4	TGTGCCAGCAGCCAACCGGGACCGGGGAATGAAAAACTGTTTTTT	CASSQPGPGNEKLFF
TRBD1	TRBV19	-	TRBJ1-5	TGTGCCAGTATTAGCGGGACAGGGGGGGGTCAGCCCCAGCATTTT	CASISGTGGGQPQHF
-	TRBV3-1	medium-sized	TRBJ2-5	TGTGCCAGCAGCCAAGATCGAGGGCCCGGGGAGACCCAGTACTTC	CASSQDRGPGETQYF
-	TRBV20-1	-	TRBJ1-5	TGCAGTCGTGGGACGGACCCCGGTCAGCCCCAGCATTTT	CSRGTDPGQPQHF
-	TRBV2	-	TRBJ1-6	TGTGCCAGCAGTGAACATCACCCGGCTGATTCACCCCTCCACTTT	CASSEHHPADSPLHF
TRBD1	TRBV5-1	many	TRBJ2-1	TGCGCCAGCAGCCCGCCGGACAGGGACGGTGAGCAGTTCTTC	CASSPPDRDGEQFF
-	TRBV27	medium-sized	TRBJ2-4	TGTGCCAGCAGCCCCGATCCCGGGTTCCTTGTGGCCAAAAACATTCAGTACTTC	CASSPDPGFLVAKNIQYF
-	TRBV12-3/TRBV12-4	many	TRBJ2-2	TGTGCCAGCACTCCCGGCGGGGAGCTGTTTTTT	CASTPGGELFF